This T cell receptor beta chain emerged from a study of CD8+ T cells in alopecia areata. Looking at the study overall: Treated individuals took tofacitinib by mouth, 5 to 10 mg twice daily.

Treatment indicated: oral pan-JAK inhibitor, 5-10 mg twice daily. Study-level results: Association of baseline CD8+ expansion with response is uncertain owing to one nonresponder. Among the top 100, expanded CD8+ clones, as well as scalp clonality, were significantly decreased by tofacitinib. Higher clonality than in normal scalp was seen in lesional scalp, especially alopecia totalis/universalis.

Concerning this clone: The antigen remains unidentified.

The CDR3 extends over 15 amino acids. CDR1 and CDR2 (germline): MNHEY, SVGAGI. Trimming pared 0 bases from V and 3 bases from J, leaving 11 bases between. RNA extraction and reverse transcription yielded cDNA as sequencing template. Data came from immunoSEQ multiplex PCR; TCRdb stores just in-frame clones and leaves some out. Here the sample spans under 200,000 clones, 60% being singletons. This material consisted of CD4+ T cells sorted from blood, taken at week 24, from a patient treated with tofacitinib. This clonotype originated in a human donor with alopecia areata. The chain couples TRBV6-5 to TRBJ2-5, with D possibly matching TRBD1 (5 bases). The CDR3 sequence: CASSYSGQGKETQYF. The CDR3 DNA follows: TGTGCCAGCAGTTACTCGGGGCAGGGAAAAGAGACCCAGTACTTC.